These 26 T cell receptor beta chains share one sample of origin, sequenced in a study of T cells after posttransplantation cyclophosphamide. Profiling relied on immunoSEQ multiplex PCR, and the TCRdb table lists in-frame clones only, not all of them. The sample contains tens of thousands of clones, none of them singletons. The sample consisted of PBMCs. These receptors came from a woman aged 50 to 60 in good health and a related stem cell transplant donor.

This clone occurred a few times. The CDR3 DNA follows: TGTGCCACCAGCAGAGGTGACAGACGAGGAAACAATGAGCAGTTCTTC. Protein product: CATSRGDRRGNNEQFF. The chain joins TRBV15 to TRBJ2-1, with D maybe TRBD1 (5 bases). The CDR3 has 16 residues. V was trimmed by 1 base and J by 5 bases, leaving 15 bases between them. CDR1 and CDR2 from the germline V gene are LNHNV and YYDKDF (reference sequence). Full variable domain (remainder filled in from reference TRBV15 and TRBJ2-1): DAMVIQNPRYQVTQFGKPVTLSCSQTLNHNVMYWYQQKSSQAPKLLFHYYDKDFNNEADTPDNFQSRRPNTSFCFLDIRSPGLGDTAMYLCATSRGDRRGNNEQFFGPGTRLTVL.

This rearrangement joins TRBV27 to TRBJ2-7; a weak D match, TRBD2 (6 bases). Germline loops: CDR1 MNHEY, CDR2 SMNVEV (reference sequence). V lost 3 bases and J lost 5, with 14 bases in between. CDR3 length equals 14 residues. Here the CDR3 reads CASSFWGVSHEQYF. Here the CDR3 DNA reads TGTGCCAGCAGTTTTTGGGGGGTGTCCCACGAGCAGTACTTC.

This clone was detected many times. V is TRBV2 and J is TRBJ1-2, with a possible D match to TRBD1 (6 bases). The CDR3 runs to 13 residues. Germline V lookup: CDR1 SNHLY, CDR2 FYNNEI. V shed 7 bases and J shed 5 bases, with 14 bases lying between them. DNA for the CDR3: TGTGCCAGCACCGCGGGCAGGGGATATGGCTACACCTTC. Its protein product is CASTAGRGYGYTF.

This clone turned up a few times. The chain is built from TRBV5-1 and TRBJ2-3, with D tentatively TRBD1 (6 bases). The CDR3 sequence is 15 residues long. Trimming took off 0 bases at V and 0 bases at J, with 8 bases between the two ends. Germline V CDR1 and CDR2: SGHRS, YFSETQ. CDR3 amino acids: CASSLDRASTDTQYF. Written as DNA, the CDR3 is TGCGCCAGCAGCTTGGACAGGGCTAGCACAGATACGCAGTATTTT.

The table lists this clone with many counts. The CDR3 DNA reads as TGTGCCAGTAGTATTGGGGGCCGGGGAGAGCAGTACTTC. Its translation: CASSIGGRGEQYF. The chain combines TRBV19 with TRBJ2-7; perhaps TRBD1 as D (6 bases). Trimming shortened V by 3 bases and J by 7 bases, and 13 bases separated the two germline ends. The CDR3 spans 13 residues. The germline V gene encodes CDR1 LNHDA and CDR2 SQIVND (reference sequence).

There are many counts of this clone. The chain employs TRBV18 and TRBJ1-2; 8 bases fit TRBD1. V gave up 3 bases and J gave up 3 bases; unmatched junction bases: 3. The CDR3 has 14 residues. Germline CDR1 reads KGHSH; CDR2 reads LQKENI. Here the CDR3 reads CASSPQDRDYGYTF. The CDR3 DNA follows: TGTGCCAGCTCACCTCAGGACAGGGACTATGGCTACACCTTC.

In this sample, this clone turned up many times. The chain couples TRBV4-1 to TRBJ2-7; 9 nucleotides line up with TRBD2. The CDR3 extends over 16 amino acids. Germline V gives CDR1 MGHRA, CDR2 YSYEKL. The V gene end was trimmed by 0 bases and the J gene end by 4 bases; junction bases not matched to a gene: 7. CDR3 in DNA: TGCGCCAGCAGCCAAGATCCGACTAGCGGATCGTACGAGCAGTACTTC. Its translation: CASSQDPTSGSYEQYF.

This clone was seen at least ten times. The chain carries TRBV19 and TRBJ2-3; 8 bases fit TRBD2. The V gene's germline CDR1 is LNHDA and CDR2 SQIVND (reference sequence). This CDR3 is built from 17 residues. The V and J ends lost 4 bases and 0 bases, in that order; junction bases with no gene match: 9. CDR3 bases: TGTGCCAGTAGTACCCGCGGGGGGAGGGGAAGCACAGATACGCAGTATTTT. Its translation: CASSTRGGRGSTDTQYF.

The table lists this clone with many counts. The chain joins TRBV7-2 to TRBJ2-3, with 10 bases aligning to TRBD2. V was pared by 3 bases and J by 0 bases, with 9 bases of the junction left unmatched. This CDR3 has 18 residues. CDR1 is SGHTA and CDR2 is FQGNSA in the germline V gene. CDR3 sequence: CASSFYLAGGPSTDTQYF. The CDR3 DNA follows: TGTGCCAGCAGCTTTTACTTAGCGGGAGGTCCAAGCACAGATACGCAGTATTTT. The full variable domain, completed using reference TRBV7-2 and TRBJ2-3, is GAGVSQSPSNKVTEKGKDVELRCDPISGHTALYWYRQSLGQGLEFLIYFQGNSAPDKSGLPSDRFSAERTGGSVSTLTIQRTQQEDSAVYLCASSFYLAGGPSTDTQYFGPGTRLTVL.

This clone appeared a few times. J is TRBJ2-7 and V is TRBV30; TRBD1 might be the D (6 bases). The CDR3 has 13 amino acids. Trimming pared 2 bases from V and 3 bases from J, leaving 11 bases between. Germline CDR1 reads GTSNPN; CDR2 reads SVGIG (reference sequence). The CDR3 here is CAWSREGGYEQYF. The CDR3 DNA reads TGTGCCTGGAGTCGGGAAGGGGGCTACGAGCAGTACTTC.

This clone was counted many times. This chain joins TRBV28 and TRBJ1-2; tentatively, D is TRBD1 (6 bases). V shed 3 bases and J shed 0 bases, with 11 bases lying between them. There are 15 residues in the CDR3. Looked up from germline, CDR1 is MDHEN and CDR2 is SYDVKM. CDR3 coding DNA: TGTGCCAGCAGTTTGGGGGCAGGGACTAACTATGGCTACACCTTC. It is translated as CASSLGAGTNYGYTF.

This clone was recorded at least ten times. The CDR3: CASSVEWAGEKLFF. The DNA of the CDR3 is TGTGCCAGCAGCGTAGAGTGGGCGGGGGAAAAACTGTTTTTT. The rearrangement links TRBV9 to TRBJ1-4, with D uncertain. V lost 0 bases and J lost 8, with 11 bases in between. CDR1 and CDR2 from the germline V gene are SGDLS and YYNGEE. The CDR3 totals 14 residues.

This clone showed up many times. The chain couples TRBV6-5 to TRBJ2-1; 7 nucleotides align to TRBD1. This CDR3 region has 15 residues. Germline values: CDR1 MNHEY, CDR2 SVGAGI. The ends lost 6 bases at V and 8 bases at J; junction bases unmatched: 13. The CDR3, as DNA: TGTGCCAGCAGCTACGACAGGGAAACAGGGTATGAGCAGTTCTTC. As protein: CASSYDRETGYEQFF.

In its sample, this clone was seen many times. The chain couples TRBV7-2 to TRBJ1-4; 8 bases map to TRBD1. CDR3 size: 13 residues. Per the germline V gene, CDR1 is SGHTA and CDR2 is FQGNSA. The V gene end was trimmed by 6 bases and the J gene end by 7 bases; junction bases not matched to a gene: 4. The CDR3 region has the DNA TGTGCCAGCAGACGGGGACAGGTTGAAAAACTGTTTTTT. Translating it yields CASRRGQVEKLFF.

This clone was counted ten times or more. The gene calls are TRBV28 and TRBJ1-1; 8 bases map to TRBD1. The length of the CDR3 is 14 residues. Germline lookup yields CDR1 MDHEN and CDR2 SYDVKM. Trimming at V came to 4 bases and at J to 7 bases, leaving 8 bases not matched to a gene. CDR3 sequence: CASSYPRGLGEAFF. CDR3 nucleotide sequence: TGTGCCAGCAGTTACCCCAGGGGGCTAGGTGAAGCTTTCTTT.

This clone was seen at least ten times. The chain combines TRBV5-1 with TRBJ2-2; D uncertain. V shed 1 base and J shed 5 bases, with 3 bases lying between them. This CDR3 has 12 amino acids. From germline, CDR1 is SGHRS and CDR2 YFSETQ. CDR3 loop: CASSLQTGELFF. In DNA, the CDR3 is TGCGCCAGCAGCTTGCAAACCGGGGAGCTGTTTTTT.

At least ten counts were recorded for this clone. The chain recombines TRBV28 with TRBJ2-1, with 7 bases identical to TRBD1. Germline CDR1 and CDR2: MDHEN and SYDVKM. The trim removed 6 bases at V and 7 bases at J, leaving 12 bases unmatched. CDR3 size: 15 residues. The chain's CDR3 is CASRPIGTASNEQFF. The CDR3 DNA reads TGTGCCAGCAGGCCGATTGGGACAGCCTCTAATGAGCAGTTCTTC.

This clone was detected many times. The V and J genes are TRBV5-6 and TRBJ2-3, with 8 bases fitting TRBD2. The CDR3 length is 15 residues. Losses at the gene ends were 4 bases for V and 5 bases for J; bases not matched to a gene: 9. Germline lookup yields CDR1 SGHDT and CDR2 YYEEEE. CDR3 coding DNA: TGTGCCAGCAGCCCGGCCGGGACTAGAGGAGATACGCAGTATTTT. This sequence encodes CASSPAGTRGDTQYF.

This clone showed up many times. V gene TRBV19 combines with J gene TRBJ2-1; 9 bases align to TRBD1. CDR1 and CDR2 from the germline V gene are LNHDA and SQIVND (reference sequence). The trim removed 5 bases at V and 2 bases at J, leaving 4 bases unmatched. The length of the CDR3 is 15 residues. CDR3 sequence: CASSGYRGPYNEQFF. CDR3 bases: TGTGCCAGTAGTGGGTACAGGGGGCCCTACAATGAGCAGTTCTTC.

This sequence joins TRBV12-3 or TRBV12-4 and TRBJ1-5; a weak D match, TRBD1 (5 bases). This CDR3 region has 17 residues. V lost 8 bases to trimming and J lost 4 bases, with 24 bases between them. CDR3 DNA sequence: TGTGCCAGCCGTAATAGTTTCCAGTCAGGGATGAATCAGCCCCAGCATTTT. Translated, it gives CASRNSFQSGMNQPQHF.

This clone was detected a few times. J is TRBJ2-5 and V is TRBV27, with 9 bases fitting TRBD2. Unmatched junction bases numbered 5, after V lost 10 bases and J lost 2 bases. CDR1 is MNHEY and CDR2 is SMNVEV in the germline V gene (reference sequence). This CDR3 region has 13 residues. This chain's CDR3 is CATSGLAQETQYF. CDR3 nucleotide sequence: TGTGCCACCTCGGGACTAGCTCAAGAGACCCAGTACTTC.

Here the CDR3 reads CATQGPAGETQYF. The CDR3 DNA sequence: TGTGCCACCCAGGGCCCCGCGGGGGAGACCCAGTACTTC. The genes are TRBV27 and TRBJ2-5; possible D gene TRBD2, 6 bases. Trimming stripped 10 bases from V and 5 bases from J, with 17 bases between. The CDR3 consists of 13 residues. The germline V gene encodes CDR1 MNHEY and CDR2 SMNVEV (reference sequence).

The sample holds many counts of this clone. V and J are TRBV6-1 and TRBJ2-7; 7 nucleotides align to TRBD1. The length of the CDR3 is 16 residues. After removal of 1 base from V and 1 base from J, the junction contained 7 bases not matched to a gene. CDR1 and CDR2 (germline): MNHNS, SASEGT. The CDR3 sequence is CASSEGQGAFSYEQYF. CDR3 nucleotide sequence: TGTGCCAGCAGTGAAGGACAGGGCGCGTTTTCCTACGAGCAGTACTTC.

This clone was detected ten times or more. The rearrangement links TRBV28 to TRBJ2-3, with 10 bases identical to TRBD2. Germline-derived CDR1 and CDR2 are MDHEN and SYDVKM. The CDR3 extends over 15 amino acids. V gave up 6 bases and J gave up 6 bases; unmatched junction bases: 9. CDR3 nucleotide sequence: TGTGCCAGCAGGTCCCTAGCGGGAGTAAGTGATACGCAGTATTTT. Amino acid sequence: CASRSLAGVSDTQYF.

This clone was recorded many times. The chain combines TRBV19 with TRBJ2-5; a possible D gene is TRBD1 (6 bases). There are 17 residues in the CDR3. Per the germline V gene, CDR1 is LNHDA and CDR2 is SQIVND (reference sequence). Deletions cut 7 bases from V and 5 bases from J, with 26 bases between. This CDR3 is CASKKPHRTAIRETQYF. The CDR3 DNA is TGTGCCAGTAAGAAGCCCCATAGGACAGCCATTCGGGAGACCCAGTACTTC.

This clone was detected ten times or more. This chain links TRBV9 with TRBJ2-7, with a possible D match to TRBD1 (6 bases). The germline gives CDR1 SGDLS, CDR2 YYNGEE. The CDR3 covers 15 residues. With 1 base removed from V and 7 bases from J, the gap between germline ends came to 18 bases. The CDR3 coding sequence is TGTGCCAGCAGCGTATCCACACAGGGTCCTGTGGAGCAGTACTTC. Its translation: CASSVSTQGPVEQYF.